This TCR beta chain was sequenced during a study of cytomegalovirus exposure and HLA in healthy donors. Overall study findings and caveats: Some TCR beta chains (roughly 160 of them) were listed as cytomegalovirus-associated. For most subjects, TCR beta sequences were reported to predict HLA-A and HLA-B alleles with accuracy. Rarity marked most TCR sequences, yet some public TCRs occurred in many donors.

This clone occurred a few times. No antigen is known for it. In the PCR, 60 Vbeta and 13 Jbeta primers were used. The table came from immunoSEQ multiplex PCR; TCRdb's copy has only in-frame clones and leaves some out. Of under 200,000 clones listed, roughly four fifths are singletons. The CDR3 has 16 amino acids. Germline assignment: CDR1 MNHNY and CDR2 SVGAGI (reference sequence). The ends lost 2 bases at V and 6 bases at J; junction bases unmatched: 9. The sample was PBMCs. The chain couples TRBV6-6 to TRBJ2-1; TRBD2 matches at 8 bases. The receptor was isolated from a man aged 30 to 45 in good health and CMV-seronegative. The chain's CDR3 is CASSYGILAVVNEQFF. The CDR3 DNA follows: TGTGCCAGCAGTTACGGGATACTAGCGGTTGTCAATGAGCAGTTCTTC.